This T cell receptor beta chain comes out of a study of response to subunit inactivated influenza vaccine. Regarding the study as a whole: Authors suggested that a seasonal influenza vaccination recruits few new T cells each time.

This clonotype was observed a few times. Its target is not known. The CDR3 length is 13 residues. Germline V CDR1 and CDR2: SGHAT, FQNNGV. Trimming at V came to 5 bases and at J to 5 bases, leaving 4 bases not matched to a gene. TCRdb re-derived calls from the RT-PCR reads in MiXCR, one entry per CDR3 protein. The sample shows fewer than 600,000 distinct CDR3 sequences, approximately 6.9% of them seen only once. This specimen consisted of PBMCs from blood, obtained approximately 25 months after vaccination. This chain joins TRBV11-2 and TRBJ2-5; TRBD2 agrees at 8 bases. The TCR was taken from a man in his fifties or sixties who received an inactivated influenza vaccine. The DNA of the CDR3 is TGTGCCAGCAGCCGGGGGGGATTCGAGACCCAGTACTTC. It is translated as CASSRGGFETQYF.